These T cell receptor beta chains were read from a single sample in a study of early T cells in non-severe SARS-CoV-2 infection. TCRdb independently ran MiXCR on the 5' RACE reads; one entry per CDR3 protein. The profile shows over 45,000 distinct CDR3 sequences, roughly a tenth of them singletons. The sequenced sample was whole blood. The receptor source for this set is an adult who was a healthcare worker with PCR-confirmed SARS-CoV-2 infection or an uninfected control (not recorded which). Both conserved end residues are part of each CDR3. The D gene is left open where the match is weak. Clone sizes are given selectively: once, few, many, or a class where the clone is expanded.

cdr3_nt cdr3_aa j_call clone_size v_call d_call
TGTGCCAGCAGTTTTGGGAAAACCGGGACAGTCTCCTACGAGCAGTACTTC CASSFGKTGTVSYEQYF TRBJ2-7 . TRBV12-3/TRBV12-4 TRBD1
TGTGCCAGCTCACCAGAACGGACGGGTAATGAAAAACTGTTTTTT CASSPERTGNEKLFF TRBJ1-4 many TRBV18 .
TGCAGTGCTAGCCTCCCTTTCGCAGATACGCAGTATTTT CSASLPFADTQYF TRBJ2-3 few TRBV20-1 .
TGTGCCAGCAGCCTCCACACAAGCATCACAGATACGCAGTATTTT CASSLHTSITDTQYF TRBJ2-3 . TRBV12-3/TRBV12-4 .
TGTGCCAGCAGCATTGCAGGGAGGTCCTACAATGAGCAGTTCTTC CASSIAGRSYNEQFF TRBJ2-1 few TRBV7-9 .
TGTGCCAGCAGCAAAGCCCCCCCGGGGGGCTCTGGCTACACCTTC CASSKAPPGGSGYTF TRBJ1-2 many TRBV21-1 .
TGTGCCAGCGAACAGGGGGACTACGAGCAGTACTTC CASEQGDYEQYF TRBJ2-7 many TRBV6-6 TRBD1
TGTGCCAGCAGCTTAGGATCCGGGACCGGGGAGCTGTTTTTT CASSLGSGTGELFF TRBJ2-2 many TRBV11-3 .
TGTGCCAGCAGCTTAGGTCAGCCGTCCTACGAGCAGTACTTC CASSLGQPSYEQYF TRBJ2-7 many TRBV7-9 .
TGTGCCAGCAGCTTGTGGGTGGAGACCCAGTACTTC CASSLWVETQYF TRBJ2-5 many TRBV7-2 .
TGCAGCGTTGAAGTACGGGACTCCCCTCGGACCCAGTACTTC CSVEVRDSPRTQYF TRBJ2-5 . TRBV29-1 .
TGCGCCAGCAAGGGCGGACAGGGGAAAAACATTCAGTACTTC CASKGGQGKNIQYF TRBJ2-4 many TRBV5-1 TRBD1
TGCAGTGCTAGAGATCGGAAGGACTATGGCTACACCTTC CSARDRKDYGYTF TRBJ1-2 many TRBV20-1 .
TGCAGCGTTGAAGATGAGGACAGGCTTGACTATGGCTACACCTTC CSVEDEDRLDYGYTF TRBJ1-2 . TRBV29-1 TRBD1
TGTGCCAGCAGCGGGACAGGGCTGGGCCTCAGGGGGCTGTTTTTT CASSGTGLGLRGLFF TRBJ2-2 . TRBV7-2 TRBD1
TGCAGCGTGAGGGCAACTAGCACAGATACGCAGTATTTT CSVRATSTDTQYF TRBJ2-3 . TRBV20-1 .
TGCAGCGTTAGGAGTTTGGACACTGAAGCTTTCTTT CSVRSLDTEAFF TRBJ1-1 many TRBV29-1 .
TGTGCCAGCTCACCACCACGGCAGGGTGGTGGGTACGAGCAGTACTTC CASSPPRQGGGYEQYF TRBJ2-7 many TRBV18 .
TGCAGTGCTAGAGCCTTTCGCGCAAGCTCCTACGAGCAGTACTTC CSARAFRASSYEQYF TRBJ2-7 few TRBV20-1 .
TGTGCCATCAGCGGACTTACCTCCTACGAGCAGTACTTC CAISGLTSYEQYF TRBJ2-7 . TRBV10-3 .
TGTGCCAGCAGTGTTGGACAGTCCCGGACCTTC CASSVGQSRTF TRBJ1-2 few TRBV2 .
TGCGCCAGCAGCTTGATACCCCTAACTGGGGAGCTGTTTTTT CASSLIPLTGELFF TRBJ2-2 many TRBV5-1 .
TGTGCCAGCAGCGCAAAGACTAGCGGGAGGGGTTATGAGCAGTTCTTC CASSAKTSGRGYEQFF TRBJ2-1 . TRBV11-1 TRBD2
TGTGCCAGCAGCCATCGGTTACCTGGGACTAGCCGCTACGAGCAGTACTTC CASSHRLPGTSRYEQYF TRBJ2-7 . TRBV11-2 TRBD2
TGTGCCAGCAATCCGGGACAGAGCTCCTACAATGAGCAGTTCTTC CASNPGQSSYNEQFF TRBJ2-1 few TRBV6-6 TRBD1
TGTGCCAGCAGCCCCCAACAGGGCGGGTATGGCTACACCTTC CASSPQQGGYGYTF TRBJ1-2 . TRBV3-1 .
TGTGCCAGCAGCCCTGACAGGGATTACAATGAGCAGTTCTTC CASSPDRDYNEQFF TRBJ2-1 . TRBV11-1 TRBD1
TGTGCCAGCAGTTACCAGGGGCTAGCGGGAGAAACCGGGGAGCTGTTTTTT CASSYQGLAGETGELFF TRBJ2-2 many TRBV6-2/TRBV6-3 TRBD2
TGTGCCAGTAGTATAGCGGGAGTGCGCAATGAGCAGTTCTTC CASSIAGVRNEQFF TRBJ2-1 . TRBV19 .
TGCAGTGCGTGGGCTATCGGACATCCCTCCTACGAGCAGTACTTC CSAWAIGHPSYEQYF TRBJ2-7 few TRBV20-1 .
TGCAGCGTTGGCCACAACTCCTACGAGCAGTACTTC CSVGHNSYEQYF TRBJ2-7 . TRBV29-1 .
TGTGCCAGCAGCCCCTCGACTAGCGGGAGGGCCCGTGAGCAGTTCTTC CASSPSTSGRAREQFF TRBJ2-1 . TRBV12-3/TRBV12-4 TRBD2
TGTGTCAGCAGCTTTTCTCTTGCCGGTGAGCAGTTCTTC CVSSFSLAGEQFF TRBJ2-1 . TRBV11-2 .
TGTGCCAGCCGTACCGGGACAGGGGGTACCGGGGAGCTGTTTTTT CASRTGTGGTGELFF TRBJ2-2 . TRBV19 TRBD1
TGTGCCAGCAGCTTAGCAGGGGCTAGTGACATTCAGTACTTC CASSLAGASDIQYF TRBJ2-4 many TRBV7-9 .
TGCGCCAGCAGCTTGGAGCCGGGGACTAGCGGATATACGCAGTATTTT CASSLEPGTSGYTQYF TRBJ2-3 many TRBV5-1 TRBD2
TGTGCCAGCTCACCACCGGGACAAAAGGAGCAGTACTTC CASSPPGQKEQYF TRBJ2-7 few TRBV18 .
TGTGCCAGCAGCCTGAAAGGTGACTACAATGAGCAGTTCTTC CASSLKGDYNEQFF TRBJ2-1 . TRBV5-6 .
TGCAGTGCTAGACCAGCTAAGACTAGCGCCTACAATGAGCAGTTCTTC CSARPAKTSAYNEQFF TRBJ2-1 many TRBV20-1 TRBD2
TGTGCCAGCAGCTTAGTTCCAGCGGTCTACCAAGAGACCCAGTACTTC CASSLVPAVYQETQYF TRBJ2-5 few TRBV11-2 .
TGTGCCAGCAGCCCAGGGGACAGCCCCTACGAGCAGTACTTC CASSPGDSPYEQYF TRBJ2-7 few TRBV7-2 TRBD1
TGTGCCAGCAGCTCTCGGAGGGATACGCAGTATTTT CASSSRRDTQYF TRBJ2-3 many TRBV7-6 .
TGTGCCAGCAGCGTAGCTACTCCAGGACAGGGTAGGGACGAGCAGTACTTC CASSVATPGQGRDEQYF TRBJ2-7 many TRBV9 TRBD1
TGCAGTGCTTATAGCAACCAAGAGACCCAGTACTTC CSAYSNQETQYF TRBJ2-5 . TRBV20-1 .
TGTGCCAGCAGTCGAGGGGATTCGAACACCGGGGAGCTGTTTTTT CASSRGDSNTGELFF TRBJ2-2 few TRBV2 .
TGTGCCAGCAGCCAAGATAGCGGGAGTAGATACAATGAGCAGTTCTTC CASSQDSGSRYNEQFF TRBJ2-1 many TRBV7-3 TRBD2
TGTGCCAGCAGCCAAGCCTTAGCGGGTGCCTACGAGCAGTACTTC CASSQALAGAYEQYF TRBJ2-7 . TRBV3-1 TRBD2
TGTGCCAGCAGCCGTGTACAGGGGGTTGGCTACACCTTC CASSRVQGVGYTF TRBJ1-2 many TRBV3-1 TRBD1
TGTGCCAGCAGCTTAACAGGGCCAGATACGCAGTATTTT CASSLTGPDTQYF TRBJ2-3 many TRBV7-3 .
TGTGCCACCAGAGGCCCCAGTGAGACCGGGGAGCTGTTTTTT CATRGPSETGELFF TRBJ2-2 many TRBV15 .
TGTGCCAGCAGCCTCAGCAACTATGGCTACACCTTC CASSLSNYGYTF TRBJ1-2 . TRBV7-2 .
TGTGCTAGCAGCCAAGTCGGGACTAGCTACAATGAGCAGTTCTTC CASSQVGTSYNEQFF TRBJ2-1 many TRBV7-7 TRBD2
TGTGCCAGCAGTTTGGGGGGGGTAGCTAACTATGGCTACACCTTC CASSLGGVANYGYTF TRBJ1-2 many TRBV12-3/TRBV12-4 .